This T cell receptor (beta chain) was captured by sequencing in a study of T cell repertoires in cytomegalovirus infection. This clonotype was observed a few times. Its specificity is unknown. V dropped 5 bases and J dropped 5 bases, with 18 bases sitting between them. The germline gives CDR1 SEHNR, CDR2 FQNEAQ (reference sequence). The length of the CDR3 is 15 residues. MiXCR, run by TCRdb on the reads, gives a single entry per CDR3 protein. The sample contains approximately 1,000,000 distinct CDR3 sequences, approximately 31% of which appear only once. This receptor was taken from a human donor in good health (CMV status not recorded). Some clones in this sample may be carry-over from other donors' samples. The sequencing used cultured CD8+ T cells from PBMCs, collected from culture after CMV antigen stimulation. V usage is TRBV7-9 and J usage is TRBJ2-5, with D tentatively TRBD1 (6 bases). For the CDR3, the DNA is TGTGCCAGCAGCCGCTTACAGGGATTCGGCGAGACCCAGTACTTC. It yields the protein CASSRLQGFGETQYF.